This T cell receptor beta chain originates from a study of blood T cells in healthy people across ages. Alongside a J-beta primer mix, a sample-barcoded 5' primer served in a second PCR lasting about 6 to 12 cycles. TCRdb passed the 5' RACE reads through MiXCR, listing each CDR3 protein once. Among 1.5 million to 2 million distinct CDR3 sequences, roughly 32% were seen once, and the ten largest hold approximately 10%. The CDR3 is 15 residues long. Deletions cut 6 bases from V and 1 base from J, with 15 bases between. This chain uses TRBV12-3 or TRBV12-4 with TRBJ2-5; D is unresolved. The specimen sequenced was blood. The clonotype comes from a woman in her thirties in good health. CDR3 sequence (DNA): TGTGCCAGCAGCCTACAAGGCCTTTCCCAAGAGACCCAGTACTTC. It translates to CASSLQGLSQETQYF.